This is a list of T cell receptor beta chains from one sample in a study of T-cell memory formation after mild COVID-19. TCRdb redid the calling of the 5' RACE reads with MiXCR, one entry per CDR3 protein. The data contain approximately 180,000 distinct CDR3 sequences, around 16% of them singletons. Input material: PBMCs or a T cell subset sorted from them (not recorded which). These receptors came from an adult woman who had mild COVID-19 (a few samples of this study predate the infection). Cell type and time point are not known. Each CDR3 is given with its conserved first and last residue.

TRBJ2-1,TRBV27,CASSSLGTGGNEQFF
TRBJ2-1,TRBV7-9,CASSPSGGLRNEQFF
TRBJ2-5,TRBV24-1,CATSGFGETQYF
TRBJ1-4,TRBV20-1,CSATDRGKLFF
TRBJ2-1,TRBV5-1,CASSRQGVNNEQFF
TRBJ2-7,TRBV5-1,CASRRGVDTYEQYF
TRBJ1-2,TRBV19,CASSSTGTGYTF
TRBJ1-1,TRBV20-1,CSAVRQGDTEAFF
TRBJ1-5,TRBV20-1,CSAKKRQGWGQPQHF
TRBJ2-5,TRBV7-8,CASSSTGGRETQYF
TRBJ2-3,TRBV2,CASSAPGATDTQYF
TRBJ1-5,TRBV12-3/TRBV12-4,CASSLGGNNQPQHF
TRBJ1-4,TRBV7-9,CASSGAARFNEKLFF
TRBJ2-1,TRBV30,CAWSRGRQNEQFF
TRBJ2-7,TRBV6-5,CASSYSGTGDYEQYF
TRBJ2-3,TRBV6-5,CASSRDGSTDTQYF
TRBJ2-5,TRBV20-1,CSARSSLAMTGGPWKTQYF
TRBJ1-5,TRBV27,CASSPGGAYNQPQHF
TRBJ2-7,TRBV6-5,CASSYSSSQSYEQYF
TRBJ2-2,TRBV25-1,CASSNPGLAFTGELFF
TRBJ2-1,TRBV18,CASSPGRVSNEQFF
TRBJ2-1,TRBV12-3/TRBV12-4,CATGGDEQFF
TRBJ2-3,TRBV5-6,CASSLYEGQGRNTQYF
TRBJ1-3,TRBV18,CASSPGTEGRNTIYF
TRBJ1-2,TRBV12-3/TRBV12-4,CASSLLAGPFYGYTF
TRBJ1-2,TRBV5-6,CASSFVGQGSGGYTF